The 4 T cell receptor beta chains below all came from one sample that was sequenced in a study of cytomegalovirus exposure and HLA in healthy donors. Vbeta (60) and Jbeta (13) primers were used in the PCR. The protocol was immunoSEQ multiplex PCR, while the TCRdb copy is restricted to in-frame clones and leaves out a portion. This sample's clone table lists around 130,000 clones. The material sequenced was PBMCs. These receptors were collected from a woman aged 55-70 years in good health and CMV-seronegative.

The chain couples TRBV28 to TRBJ2-2, with TRBD1 matching over 10 bases. Trimming took 3 bases from V and 7 from J; bases not matched to a gene: 8. From germline, CDR1 is MDHEN and CDR2 SYDVKM. This CDR3 contains 16 residues. DNA for the CDR3: TGTGCCAGCAGTTTTTTCGGACAGGGGGTTGTCGGGGAGCTGTTTTTT. Its protein product is CASSFFGQGVVGELFF. Together with reference TRBV28 and TRBJ2-2, the CDR3 gives the full variable domain: DVKVTQSSRYLVKRTGEKVFLECVQDMDHENMFWYRQDPGLGLRLIYFSYDVKMKEKGDIPEGYSVSREKKERFSLILESASTNQTSMYLCASSFFGQGVVGELFFGEGSRLTVL.

The chain recombines TRBV1 with TRBJ2-7; the table names TRBD2, a call not compared with the DNA. TRBV1 counts as a pseudogene. CDR3 size: 16 residues. The CDR3 bases are TGCACCAGCAGCCAAGCTCCTAGCGGGTCGTCCTACGAGCAGTACTTC. It encodes CTSSQAPSGSSYEQYF.

The rearrangement uses TRBV9 and TRBJ1-1; 7 positions agree with TRBD1. Germline V gene lookup returns CDR1 SGDLS and CDR2 YYNGEE. V shed 6 bases, J shed 1 base, and the junction held 6 bases outside the gene matches. This CDR3 is 14 amino acids long. The CDR3 DNA reads TGTGCCAGCATCCGGGACAGAGAGAACACTGAAGCTTTCTTT. Amino acids: CASIRDRENTEAFF.

The rearrangement joins TRBV9 to TRBJ2-5; D may be TRBD1 (5 bases). Germline loops: CDR1 SGDLS, CDR2 YYNGEE. Trimming removed 0 bases at V and 5 bases at J, with 17 bases between. CDR3 length equals 16 residues. CDR3 region: CASSVGRNWGLETQYF. CDR3 in DNA: TGTGCCAGCAGCGTAGGACGTAACTGGGGCCTGGAGACCCAGTACTTC.